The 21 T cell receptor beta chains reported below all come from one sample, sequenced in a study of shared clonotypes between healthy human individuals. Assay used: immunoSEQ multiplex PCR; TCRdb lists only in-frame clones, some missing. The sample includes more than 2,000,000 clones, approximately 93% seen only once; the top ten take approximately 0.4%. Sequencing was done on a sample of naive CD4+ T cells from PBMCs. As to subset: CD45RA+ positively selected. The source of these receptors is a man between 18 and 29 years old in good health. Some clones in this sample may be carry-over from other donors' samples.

The CDR3 reads CASSSPGRSADTQYF. The CDR3 region has the DNA TGTGCCAGCAGTTCCCCGGGGAGGAGCGCAGATACGCAGTATTTT. The J gene is TRBJ2-3, the V gene TRBV28; a weak D match, TRBD2 (6 bases). This CDR3 spans 15 amino acids. Germline-derived CDR1 and CDR2 are MDHEN and SYDVKM. The ends were cut back, 4 bases at V and 4 bases at J, with 15 bases in the middle.

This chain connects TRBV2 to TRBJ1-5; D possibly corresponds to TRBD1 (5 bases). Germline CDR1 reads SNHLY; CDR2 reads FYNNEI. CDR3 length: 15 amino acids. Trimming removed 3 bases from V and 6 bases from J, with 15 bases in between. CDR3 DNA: TGTGCCAGCAGTGAGGGCTATGGGGGGAGTCAGCCCCAGCATTTT. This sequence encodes CASSEGYGGSQPQHF.

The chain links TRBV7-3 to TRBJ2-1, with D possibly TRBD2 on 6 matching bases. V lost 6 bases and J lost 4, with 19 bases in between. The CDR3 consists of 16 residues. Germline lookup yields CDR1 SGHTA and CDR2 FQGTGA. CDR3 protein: CASSFTSTGTYNEQFF. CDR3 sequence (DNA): TGTGCCAGCAGTTTTACCTCTACCGGGACTTACAATGAGCAGTTCTTC.

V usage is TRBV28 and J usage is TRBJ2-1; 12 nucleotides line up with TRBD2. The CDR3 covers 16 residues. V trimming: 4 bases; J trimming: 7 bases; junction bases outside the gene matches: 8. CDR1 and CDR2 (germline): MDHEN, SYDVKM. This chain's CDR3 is CASSSPGTSGQNEQFF. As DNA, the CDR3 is TGTGCCAGCAGTTCTCCCGGGACTAGCGGGCAAAATGAGCAGTTCTTC.

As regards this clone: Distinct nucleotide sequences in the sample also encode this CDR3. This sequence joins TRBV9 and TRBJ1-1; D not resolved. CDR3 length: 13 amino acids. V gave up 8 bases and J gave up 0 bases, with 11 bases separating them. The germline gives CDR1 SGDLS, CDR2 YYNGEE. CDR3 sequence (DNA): TGTGCCAGTTCAGTGGCGGTGAACACTGAAGCTTTCTTT. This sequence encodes CASSVAVNTEAFF.

The CDR3 DNA is TGTGCCATCAGTGACGAGATTTTGGGGAATGAGCAGTTCTTC. Translating gives CAISDEILGNEQFF. The gene calls are TRBV10-3 and TRBJ2-1; D gene unclear. The CDR3 is 14 residues long. CDR1 is ENHRY, CDR2 SYGVKD, per germline. Trimming pared 3 bases from V and 7 bases from J, leaving 13 bases between.

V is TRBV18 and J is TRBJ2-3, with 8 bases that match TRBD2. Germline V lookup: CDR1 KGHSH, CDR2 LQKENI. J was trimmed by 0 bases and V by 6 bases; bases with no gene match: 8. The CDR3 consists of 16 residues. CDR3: CASSGLATTSTDTQYF. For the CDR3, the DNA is TGTGCCAGCTCCGGACTAGCAACTACTAGCACAGATACGCAGTATTTT.

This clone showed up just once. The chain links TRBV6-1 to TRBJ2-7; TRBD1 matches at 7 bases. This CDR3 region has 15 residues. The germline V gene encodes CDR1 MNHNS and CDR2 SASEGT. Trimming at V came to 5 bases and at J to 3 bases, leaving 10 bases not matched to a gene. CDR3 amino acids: CASSPLGTDVYEQYF. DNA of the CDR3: TGTGCCAGCAGTCCCCTGGGGACAGACGTCTACGAGCAGTACTTC.

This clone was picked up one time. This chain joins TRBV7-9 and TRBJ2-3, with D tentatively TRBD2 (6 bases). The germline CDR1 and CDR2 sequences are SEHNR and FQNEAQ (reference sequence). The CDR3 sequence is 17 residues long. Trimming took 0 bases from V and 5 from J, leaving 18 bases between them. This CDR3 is CASSLAIFGGSEDTQYF. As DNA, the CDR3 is TGTGCCAGCAGCTTAGCGATCTTCGGGGGAAGTGAAGATACGCAGTATTTT.

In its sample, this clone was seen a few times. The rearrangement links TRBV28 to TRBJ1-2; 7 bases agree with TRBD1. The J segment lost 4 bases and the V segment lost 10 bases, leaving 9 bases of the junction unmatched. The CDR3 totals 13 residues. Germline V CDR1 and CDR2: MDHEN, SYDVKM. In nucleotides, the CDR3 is TGTGCCATAACAAAGGGGGCGGGCTATGGCTACACCTTC. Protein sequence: CAITKGAGYGYTF.

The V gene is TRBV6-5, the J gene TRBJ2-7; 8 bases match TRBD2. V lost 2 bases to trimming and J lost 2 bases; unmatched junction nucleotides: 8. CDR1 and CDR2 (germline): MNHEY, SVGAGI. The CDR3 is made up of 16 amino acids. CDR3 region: CASSYGSPGLAYEQYF. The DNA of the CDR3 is TGTGCCAGCAGTTACGGTTCCCCGGGACTAGCCTACGAGCAGTACTTC.

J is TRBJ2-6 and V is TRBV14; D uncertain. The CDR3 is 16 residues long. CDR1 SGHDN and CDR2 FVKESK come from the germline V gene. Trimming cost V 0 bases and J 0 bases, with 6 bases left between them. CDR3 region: CASSQEASSGANVLTF. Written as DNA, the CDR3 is TGTGCCAGCAGCCAAGAGGCTAGCTCTGGGGCCAACGTCCTGACTTTC.

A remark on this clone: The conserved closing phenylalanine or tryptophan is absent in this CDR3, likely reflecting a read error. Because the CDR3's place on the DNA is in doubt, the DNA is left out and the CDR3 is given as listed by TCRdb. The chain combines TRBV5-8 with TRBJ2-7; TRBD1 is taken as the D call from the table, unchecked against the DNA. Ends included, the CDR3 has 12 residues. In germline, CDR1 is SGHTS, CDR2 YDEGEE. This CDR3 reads CASSRRKGQDRR.

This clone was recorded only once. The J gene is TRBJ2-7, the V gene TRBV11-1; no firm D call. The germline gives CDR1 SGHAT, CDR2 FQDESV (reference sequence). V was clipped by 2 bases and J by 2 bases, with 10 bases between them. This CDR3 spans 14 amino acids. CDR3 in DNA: TGTGCCAGCAGCTTAATGGGGAAAACCTACGAGCAGTACTTC. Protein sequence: CASSLMGKTYEQYF.

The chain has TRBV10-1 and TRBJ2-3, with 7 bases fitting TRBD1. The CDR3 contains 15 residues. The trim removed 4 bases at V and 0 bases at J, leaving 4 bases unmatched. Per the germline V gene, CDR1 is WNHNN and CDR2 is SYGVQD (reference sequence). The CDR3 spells CASSAGTASTDTQYF. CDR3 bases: TGCGCCAGCAGTGCTGGGACAGCGAGCACAGATACGCAGTATTTT.

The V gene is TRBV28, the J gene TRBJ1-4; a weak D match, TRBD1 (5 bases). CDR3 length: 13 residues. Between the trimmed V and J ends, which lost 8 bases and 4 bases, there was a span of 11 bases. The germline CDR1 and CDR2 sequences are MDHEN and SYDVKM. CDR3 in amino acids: CASGYQGNEKLFF. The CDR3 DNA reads TGTGCCAGCGGGTATCAGGGTAATGAAAAACTGTTTTTT.

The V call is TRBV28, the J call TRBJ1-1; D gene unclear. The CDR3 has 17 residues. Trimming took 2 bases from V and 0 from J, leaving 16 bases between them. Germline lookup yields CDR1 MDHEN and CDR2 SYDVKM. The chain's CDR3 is CASSLDLSGILNTEAFF. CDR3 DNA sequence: TGTGCCAGCAGTTTAGACCTTTCGGGCATCCTGAACACTGAAGCTTTCTTT.

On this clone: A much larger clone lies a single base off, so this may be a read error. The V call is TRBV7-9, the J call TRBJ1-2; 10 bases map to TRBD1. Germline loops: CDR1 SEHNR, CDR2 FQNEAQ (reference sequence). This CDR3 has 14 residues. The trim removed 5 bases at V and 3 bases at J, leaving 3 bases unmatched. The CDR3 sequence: CASSVGQGDYGYTF. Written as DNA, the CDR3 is TGTGCCAGCAGCGTAGGACAGGGGGACTATGGCTACACCTTC.

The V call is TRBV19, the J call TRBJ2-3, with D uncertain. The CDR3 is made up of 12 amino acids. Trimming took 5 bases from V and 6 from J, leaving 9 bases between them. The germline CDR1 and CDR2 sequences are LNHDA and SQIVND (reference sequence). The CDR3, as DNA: TGTGCCAGTAGTCCGTCTTTGGATACGCAGTATTTT. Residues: CASSPSLDTQYF.

CDR3 loop: CASRGSVRNTEAFF. The CDR3 region has the DNA TGTGCCAGCAGAGGATCAGTTAGGAACACTGAAGCTTTCTTT. The rearrangement links TRBV28 to TRBJ1-1; no clear D. In germline, CDR1 is MDHEN, CDR2 SYDVKM. This CDR3 is 14 amino acids long. With 6 bases removed from V and 1 base from J, the gap between germline ends came to 12 bases.

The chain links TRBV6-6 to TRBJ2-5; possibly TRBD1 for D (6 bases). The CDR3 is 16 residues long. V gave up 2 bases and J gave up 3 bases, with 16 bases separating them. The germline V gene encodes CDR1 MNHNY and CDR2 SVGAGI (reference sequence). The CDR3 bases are TGTGCCAGCAGTTACAGGGCCGGGACACCCAAAGAGACCCAGTACTTC. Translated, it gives CASSYRAGTPKETQYF.